The 20 T cell receptor beta chains below come from one sample, sequenced in a study of cytomegalovirus exposure and HLA in healthy donors. Researchers ran the PCR with 60 Vbeta and 13 Jbeta primers. Measured with immunoSEQ multiplex PCR; TCRdb has only the in-frame clones, and not every one. The table records about 150,000 clones, about 79% of them present only once. The material sequenced was PBMCs. Every receptor here comes from a woman aged 25 to 39 in good health and CMV-seronegative.

This chain links TRBV5-8 with TRBJ1-2, with no clear D. Deletions cut 7 bases from V and 1 base from J, with 14 bases between. Germline V gene data show CDR1 as SGHTS and CDR2 as YDEGEE. The CDR3 loop spans 14 amino acids. DNA of the CDR3: TGTGCCAGCCTTTTTGGGAGGATTAACTATGGCTACACCTTC. This gives the protein CASLFGRINYGYTF.

This rearrangement joins TRBV28 to TRBJ2-3, with 8 positions matching TRBD2. J was trimmed by 4 bases and V by 4 bases; bases with no gene match: 10. The CDR3 spans 16 residues. The germline CDR1 and CDR2 sequences are MDHEN and SYDVKM. CDR3 loop: CASSWYAGGVSDTQYF. The CDR3 coding sequence is TGTGCCAGCAGTTGGTATGCGGGGGGAGTCTCAGATACGCAGTATTTT. The full variable domain, with the rest looked up from reference TRBV28 and TRBJ2-3, is DVKVTQSSRYLVKRTGEKVFLECVQDMDHENMFWYRQDPGLGLRLIYFSYDVKMKEKGDIPEGYSVSREKKERFSLILESASTNQTSMYLCASSWYAGGVSDTQYFGPGTRLTVL.

The J gene is TRBJ1-1, the V gene TRBV7-3; 8 bases line up with TRBD1. This CDR3 contains 14 residues. CDR1 and CDR2 from the germline V gene are SGHTA and FQGTGA. V lost 3 bases to trimming and J lost 3 bases; unmatched junction nucleotides: 3. The CDR3 region has the DNA TGTGCCAGCAGCTTGACAGGGGTGCACACTGAAGCTTTCTTT. It translates to CASSLTGVHTEAFF.

CDR3 amino acids: CAIIFGPGQPSYEQYF. The DNA for the CDR3 is TGCGCCATCATTTTTGGGCCGGGACAGCCTTCCTACGAGCAGTACTTC. The chain couples TRBV5-1 to TRBJ2-7; 7 nucleotides match TRBD1. This CDR3 region has 16 residues. Germline V gene sequence: CDR1 SGHRS, CDR2 YFSETQ. V trimming: 9 bases; J trimming: 1 base; junction bases outside the gene matches: 16.

The chain carries TRBV27 and TRBJ2-7; 8 positions agree with TRBD1. CDR3 length: 15 residues. From germline, CDR1 is MNHEY and CDR2 SMNVEV (reference sequence). V was pared by 0 bases and J by 1 base, with 2 bases of the junction left unmatched. CDR3 DNA: TGTGCCAGCAGTTTATCAGGACAGGGTTCCTACGAGCAGTACTTC. Its translation is CASSLSGQGSYEQYF.

The V call is TRBV7-3, the J call TRBJ1-1; D is possibly TRBD1 (5 bases). Germline V gene data show CDR1 as SGHTA and CDR2 as FQGTGA. The CDR3 totals 15 residues. V was clipped by 0 bases and J by 5 bases, with 13 bases between them. The DNA for the CDR3 is TGTGCCAGCAGCTTAACTCGGGGGAGGAATACTGAAGCTTTCTTT. Translation gives CASSLTRGRNTEAFF.

Concerning this clone: Other nucleotide sequences from this sample produce the same CDR3. The CDR3 bases are TGTGCCAGCAGACCAACGGGGGGCCCGACCTACGAGCAGTACTTC. Residues: CASRPTGGPTYEQYF. V is TRBV6-5 and J is TRBJ2-7, with a weak D call TRBD2 (7 bases). V lost 6 bases to trimming and J lost 2 bases, with 17 bases between them. The CDR3 runs 15 residues. Germline loops: CDR1 MNHEY, CDR2 SVGAGI.

J is TRBJ2-6 and V is TRBV27; a weak D match, TRBD2 (7 bases). Germline CDR1 MNHEY, CDR2 SMNVEV (reference sequence). The CDR3 extends over 15 amino acids. V shed 8 bases and J shed 2 bases, with 13 bases lying between them. CDR3: CASCRGATGANVLTF. CDR3 DNA sequence: TGTGCCAGCTGCCGGGGGGCGACTGGGGCCAACGTCCTGACTTTC.

The chain links TRBV12-5 to TRBJ1-2, with 11 bases lining up with TRBD1. The CDR3 covers 13 residues. Germline V CDR1 and CDR2: LGHNT, FRNRAP. Unmatched junction bases numbered 4, after V lost 5 bases and J lost 8 bases. This CDR3 is CASGPGQGAGYTF. The CDR3 bases are TGTGCTAGTGGTCCCGGACAGGGGGCAGGCTACACCTTC. Complete variable domain (other parts from reference TRBV12-5 and TRBJ1-2): DARVTQTPRHKVTEMGQEVTMRCQPILGHNTVFWYRQTMMQGLELLAYFRNRAPLDDSGMPKDRFSAEMPDATLATLKIQPSEPRDSAVYFCASGPGQGAGYTFGSGTRLTVV.

CDR3 sequence reads: CASRMGRQGGSPLHF. The CDR3 nucleotides are TGTGCCAGTAGAATGGGGAGACAGGGAGGATCACCCCTCCACTTT. The rearrangement joins TRBV19 to TRBJ1-6; 7 nucleotides line up with TRBD1. Trimming took 6 bases from V and 10 from J; bases not matched to a gene: 12. CDR3 size: 15 residues. Germline lookup yields CDR1 LNHDA and CDR2 SQIVND (reference sequence).

This clone showed up just a few times. The chain couples TRBV5-6 to TRBJ1-1; the match to TRBD1 covers 7 bases. Germline values: CDR1 SGHDT, CDR2 YYEEEE. Losses at the gene ends were 4 bases for V and 3 bases for J; bases not matched to a gene: 6. CDR3 size: 14 residues. The CDR3 coding sequence is TGTGCCAGCAGCCCCTACGACAGGGACACTGAAGCTTTCTTT. Encoded protein: CASSPYDRDTEAFF.

This clone was found a few times. V is TRBV2 and J is TRBJ1-1; 9 positions agree with TRBD1. The CDR3 extends over 13 amino acids. Germline V CDR1 and CDR2: SNHLY, FYNNEI. V shed 4 bases and J 4 bases; nucleotides not matched to a gene: 1. Written as DNA, the CDR3 is TGTGCCAGCAGTGGGGACAGGGCCACTGAAGCTTTCTTT. Protein product: CASSGDRATEAFF.

The genes are TRBV6-1 and TRBJ2-3; 11 nucleotides align to TRBD2. The CDR3 length is 16 residues. V was clipped by 4 bases and J by 6 bases; unmatched bases: 9. The germline V gene has CDR1 MNHNS and CDR2 SASEGT. The DNA of the CDR3 is TGTGCCAGCAGTGTGACCCTAGCGGGGGGCGCGGATACGCAGTATTTT. Translating it yields CASSVTLAGGADTQYF.

The J gene is TRBJ2-7, the V gene TRBV5-1; 10 bases map to TRBD2. The CDR3 runs 15 residues. J lost 3 bases, V lost 5 bases, and 8 bases had no gene match. Germline V lookup: CDR1 SGHRS, CDR2 YFSETQ. CDR3 nucleotides: TGCGCCAGCAGACCTCAACTAGCGGGGAGCTACGAGCAGTACTTC. Its translation is CASRPQLAGSYEQYF.

The chain couples TRBV28 to TRBJ1-5; D gene ambiguous. In germline, CDR1 is MDHEN, CDR2 SYDVKM. The CDR3 sequence is 12 residues long. Deletions cut 3 bases from V and 6 bases from J, with 6 bases between. CDR3 residues: CASSFLSQPQHF. The CDR3 DNA reads TGTGCCAGCAGTTTCTTGAGTCAGCCCCAGCATTTT.

J is TRBJ2-4 and V is TRBV19, with TRBD1 identical over 7 bases. This CDR3 contains 19 residues. The V gene end was trimmed by 6 bases and the J gene end by 1 base; junction bases not matched to a gene: 18. Germline CDR1 is LNHDA and CDR2 is SQIVND (reference sequence). CDR3 in amino acids: CASRSTAGGTYGAKNIQYF. For the CDR3, the DNA is TGTGCCAGTAGATCTACGGCAGGGGGAACCTACGGGGCCAAAAACATTCAGTACTTC.

The chain uses TRBV6-1 and TRBJ1-5; TRBD1 agrees at 8 bases. The germline V gene encodes CDR1 MNHNS and CDR2 SASEGT. V gave up 6 bases and J gave up 6 bases; unmatched junction bases: 1. The CDR3 consists of 12 residues. The CDR3 sequence: CASRTGAQPQHF. As DNA, the CDR3 is TGTGCCAGCAGGACAGGGGCTCAGCCCCAGCATTTT.

The rearrangement links TRBV5-5 to TRBJ1-2; the D gene is possibly TRBD1 (5 bases). V was cut by 0 bases and J by 0 bases, with 21 bases left in between. The CDR3 contains 19 residues. In germline, CDR1 is SGHKS, CDR2 YYEKEE (reference sequence). In DNA, the CDR3 is TGTGCCAGCAGCTTGGTGATAGACCGCACAGGCGCCTCTAACTATGGCTACACCTTC. It yields the protein CASSLVIDRTGASNYGYTF.

This clone was seen more than once but under ten times. The rearrangement links TRBV11-2 to TRBJ2-5; TRBD2 might be the D (6 bases). Per the germline V gene, CDR1 is SGHAT and CDR2 is FQNNGV. This CDR3 comprises 15 residues. V shed 5 bases and J shed 1 base, with 14 bases lying between them. CDR3 sequence (DNA): TGTGCCAGCAGCGGACGACGGACTATCCAAGAGACCCAGTACTTC. Protein: CASSGRRTIQETQYF. Full variable domain (remainder filled in from reference TRBV11-2 and TRBJ2-5): EAGVAQSPRYKIIEKRQSVAFWCNPISGHATLYWYQQILGQGPKLLIQFQNNGVVDDSQLPKDRFSAERLKGVDSTLKIQPAKLEDSAVYLCASSGRRTIQETQYFGPGTRLLVL.

The chain employs TRBV5-6 and TRBJ2-5, with 8 bases that match TRBD1. This CDR3 has 15 amino acids. V trimming: 1 base; J trimming: 6 bases; junction bases outside the gene matches: 8. Germline V lookup: CDR1 SGHDT, CDR2 YYEEEE. The CDR3 sequence is CASSLQGASMQTQYF. The CDR3 coding sequence is TGTGCCAGCAGCTTGCAGGGGGCGAGTATGCAGACCCAGTACTTC. Looking up the rest from reference TRBV5-6 and TRBJ2-5 gives the full variable domain: DAGVTQSPTHLIKTRGQQVTLRCSPKSGHDTVSWYQQALGQGPQFIFQYYEEEERQRGNFPDRFSGHQFPNYSSELNVNALLLGDSALYLCASSLQGASMQTQYFGPGTRLLVL.